This T cell receptor beta chain emerged from a study of shared clonotypes between healthy human individuals. Study-wide background: Donors had three CD4 naive, three CD4 memory, two CD8 naive and one CD8 memory plate apiece. Whole-study results and caveats: The researchers took only blood, and tissue repertoires probably look different.

Germline trimming cut 2 bases from V and 4 bases from J; bases unmatched to any gene: 4. The CDR3 is 15 residues long. The germline gives CDR1 SNHLY, CDR2 FYNNEI. TCRdb's copy holds only in-frame clones and misses some; the assay was immunoSEQ multiplex PCR. The data show around 2.3 million clones, with about 94% seen just once and roughly 0.13% held by the top ten. In the case of this clone: The target antigen is unknown.

The source of this sequence is a man younger than 35 in good health. The chain carries TRBV2 and TRBJ1-3, with 8 positions matching TRBD1. The source material was naive CD4+ T cells sorted from blood. The subset here: CD45RA+ positively selected. Here the CDR3 DNA reads TGTGCCAGCAGTGAAACGGCAGGGGGCGGAAACACCATATATTTT. Protein sequence: CASSETAGGGNTIYF.